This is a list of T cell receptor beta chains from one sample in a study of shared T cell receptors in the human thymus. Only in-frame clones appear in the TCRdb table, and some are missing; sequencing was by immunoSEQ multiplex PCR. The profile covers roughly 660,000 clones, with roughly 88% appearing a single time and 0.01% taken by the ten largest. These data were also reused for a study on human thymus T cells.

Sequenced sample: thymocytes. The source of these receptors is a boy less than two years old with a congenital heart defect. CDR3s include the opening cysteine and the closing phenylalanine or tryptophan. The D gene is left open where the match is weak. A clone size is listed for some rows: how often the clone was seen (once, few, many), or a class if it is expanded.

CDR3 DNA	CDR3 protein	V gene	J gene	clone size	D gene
TGTGCCAGCAGTGACGGACTAGCGGGAGCGGGAGAGCAGTACTTC	CASSDGLAGAGEQYF	TRBV13	TRBJ2-7	once	TRBD2
TGCGCCAGCAGCTTGATATCCCGACTAGCGGGAGGGTTTAGCACAGATACGCAGTATTTT	CASSLISRLAGGFSTDTQYF	TRBV5-1	TRBJ2-3	.	TRBD2
TGTGCCTGGAGTCCTGTGTTCTCCGGGGAGCTGTTTTTT	CAWSPVFSGELFF	TRBV30	TRBJ2-2	.	.
TGTGCCAGCAGCTTAGTACCCTCGTGGGGGGGCGATACTGAAGCTTTCTTT	CASSLVPSWGGDTEAFF	TRBV7-9	TRBJ1-1	.	.
TGTGCCAGCAGTTCCCCGACAGGGGGCGCGAATGGCTACACCTTC	CASSSPTGGANGYTF	TRBV28	TRBJ1-2	.	TRBD1
TGTGCCAGCAGCTTGGGGCCAGGGACTAACGAGCAGTACTTC	CASSLGPGTNEQYF	TRBV7-9	TRBJ2-7	.	TRBD2
TGCGCCAGCAGTGTAAGCGGGAGTAGGGTTGAGCAGTTCTTC	CASSVSGSRVEQFF	TRBV10-1	TRBJ2-1	.	TRBD2
TGTGCCAGCAGTTTGTCCCGCAGCTCCTACAATGAGCAGTTCTTC	CASSLSRSSYNEQFF	TRBV28	TRBJ2-1	.	.
TGTGCCAGCAGTTTGGGGGGGCTCCCTAGAAACACCGGGGAGCTGTTTTTT	CASSLGGLPRNTGELFF	TRBV28	TRBJ2-2	.	.
TGTGCCAGTAGTATTTCCGACAGGTCCTACGAGCAGTACTTC	CASSISDRSYEQYF	TRBV19	TRBJ2-7	.	.
TGTGCCAGCAGCTTAAAGGGACTAGCGAACAATGAGCAGTTCTTC	CASSLKGLANNEQFF	TRBV13	TRBJ2-1	.	TRBD2
TGTGCCAGCAGTCCTCGGGACACCCCGCGCCGCTACGAGCAGTACTTC	CASSPRDTPRRYEQYF	TRBV27	TRBJ2-7	.	.
TGTGCCAGCAGCTTAGTCCTAGCGGGAGAGGGCGACAATGAGCAGTTCTTC	CASSLVLAGEGDNEQFF	TRBV11-2	TRBJ2-1	few	TRBD2
TGCGCCAGCAGCGTAGGGGGGGGGCTAGCGGGAGGAGTTAAGGTCAATGAGCAGTTCTTC	CASSVGGGLAGGVKVNEQFF	TRBV5-1	TRBJ2-1	.	TRBD2
TGTGCCACCACCCGGGACACCAGACTGAGGGCTGAAGCTTTCTTT	CATTRDTRLRAEAFF	TRBV6-1	TRBJ1-1	.	.
TGTGCCTGGAGCCACTTTGAAGCTTTCTTT	CAWSHFEAFF	TRBV30	TRBJ1-1	once	.